The entry below describes one T cell receptor beta chain. The CDR3 consists of 15 residues. Trimming took 7 bases from V and 3 from J, leaving 19 bases between them. Germline values: CDR1 MNHEY, CDR2 SVGAGI. The method was immunoSEQ multiplex PCR; TCRdb's version includes in-frame clones alone and lacks a portion of them. This sample carries about 110,000 clones, less than 90% of them seen once, and the ten largest clones take 18%. The data belong to a study of blood T cell repertoires in COVID-19. This chain links TRBV6-5 with TRBJ2-7, with TRBD2 as a possible D gene (7 bases). Material: peripheral blood. This clonotype was obtained from a woman between 55 and 75 years old with acute or convalescent COVID-19. CDR3 amino acids: CASKLGGAGNYEQYF. The CDR3 coding sequence is TGTGCCAGCAAGCTGGGGGGGGCCGGCAACTACGAGCAGTACTTC.